This T cell receptor beta chain was recovered during a study of T-cell reconstitution after alpha-beta-depleted transplantation in children. The CDR3 has 15 amino acids. The germline V gene encodes CDR1 SGHRS and CDR2 YFSETQ. The V end lost 0 bases, the J end lost 6 bases, and 12 bases lay between the germline ends. This clonotype was observed many times. Preparation of the TCRbeta library involved a method that used unique molecular identifiers. TCRdb called the PCR reads again in MiXCR, with one record for every CDR3 protein. The sample has a few hundred thousand distinct CDR3 sequences; 9.7% are singletons.

Sequenced material: PBMCs from the stem cell graft donor, taken from the stem cell graft. This clonotype originated in a human donor who donated a stem cell graft to a child with SCID. The chain recombines TRBV5-1 with TRBJ2-2; no firm D call. CDR3 loop: CASSLATMKSGELFF. In nucleotides, the CDR3 is TGCGCCAGCAGCTTGGCCACCATGAAGTCCGGGGAGCTGTTTTTT.